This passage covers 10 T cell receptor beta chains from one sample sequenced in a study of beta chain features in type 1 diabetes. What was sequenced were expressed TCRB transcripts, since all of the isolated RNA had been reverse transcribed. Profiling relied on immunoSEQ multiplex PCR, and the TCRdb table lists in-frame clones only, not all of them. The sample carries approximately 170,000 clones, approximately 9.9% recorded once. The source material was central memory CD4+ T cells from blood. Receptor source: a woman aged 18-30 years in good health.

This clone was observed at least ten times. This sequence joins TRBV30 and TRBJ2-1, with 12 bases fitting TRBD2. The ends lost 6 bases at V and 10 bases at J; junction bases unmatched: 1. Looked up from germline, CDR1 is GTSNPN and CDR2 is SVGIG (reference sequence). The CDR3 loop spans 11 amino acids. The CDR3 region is CACGLAGEQFF. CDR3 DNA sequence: TGTGCCTGCGGACTAGCGGGAGAGCAGTTCTTC.

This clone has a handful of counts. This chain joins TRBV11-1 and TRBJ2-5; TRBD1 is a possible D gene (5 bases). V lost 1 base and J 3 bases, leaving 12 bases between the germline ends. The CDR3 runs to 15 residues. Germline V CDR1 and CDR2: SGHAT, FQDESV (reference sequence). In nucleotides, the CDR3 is TGTGCCAGCAGCTTAGGGGGTGACAGAAAAGAGACCCAGTACTTC. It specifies CASSLGGDRKETQYF.

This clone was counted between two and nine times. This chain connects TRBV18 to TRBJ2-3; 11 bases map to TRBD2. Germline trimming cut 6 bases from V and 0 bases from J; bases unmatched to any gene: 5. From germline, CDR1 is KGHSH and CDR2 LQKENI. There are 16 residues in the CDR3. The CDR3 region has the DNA TGTGCCAGCTCCCCCCGACTAGCGGGGAGCACAGATACGCAGTATTTT. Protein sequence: CASSPRLAGSTDTQYF. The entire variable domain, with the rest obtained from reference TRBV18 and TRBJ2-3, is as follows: NAGVMQNPRHLVRRRGQEARLRCSPMKGHSHVYWYRQLPEEGLKFMVYLQKENIIDESGMPKERFSAEFPKEGPSILRIQQVVRGDSAAYFCASSPRLAGSTDTQYFGPGTRLTVL.

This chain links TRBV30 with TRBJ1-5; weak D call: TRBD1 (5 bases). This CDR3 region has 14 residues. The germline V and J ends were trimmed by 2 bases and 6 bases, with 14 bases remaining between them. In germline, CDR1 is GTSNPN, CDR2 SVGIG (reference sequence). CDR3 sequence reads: CAWSSRGGVQPQHF. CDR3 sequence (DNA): TGTGCCTGGAGTTCACGGGGGGGTGTTCAGCCCCAGCATTTT.

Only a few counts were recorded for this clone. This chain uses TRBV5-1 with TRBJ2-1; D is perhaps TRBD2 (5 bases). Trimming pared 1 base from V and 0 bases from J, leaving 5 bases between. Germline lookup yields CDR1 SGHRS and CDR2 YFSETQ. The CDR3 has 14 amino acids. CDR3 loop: CASSLTSSYNEQFF. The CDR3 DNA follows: TGCGCCAGCAGCTTGACTAGCTCCTACAATGAGCAGTTCTTC.

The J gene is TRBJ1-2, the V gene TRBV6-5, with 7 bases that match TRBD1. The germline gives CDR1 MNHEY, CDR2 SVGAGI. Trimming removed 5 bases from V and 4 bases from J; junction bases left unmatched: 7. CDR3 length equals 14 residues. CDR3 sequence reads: CASSQTTGIYGYTF. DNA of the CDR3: TGTGCCAGCAGTCAGACGACAGGGATCTATGGCTACACCTTC.

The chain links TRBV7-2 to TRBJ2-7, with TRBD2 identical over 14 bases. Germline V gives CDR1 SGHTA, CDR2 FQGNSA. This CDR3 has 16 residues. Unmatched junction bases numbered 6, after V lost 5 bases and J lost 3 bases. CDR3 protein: CASSPGGTSGGYEQYF. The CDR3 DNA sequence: TGTGCCAGCAGCCCGGGTGGGACTAGCGGGGGCTACGAGCAGTACTTC.

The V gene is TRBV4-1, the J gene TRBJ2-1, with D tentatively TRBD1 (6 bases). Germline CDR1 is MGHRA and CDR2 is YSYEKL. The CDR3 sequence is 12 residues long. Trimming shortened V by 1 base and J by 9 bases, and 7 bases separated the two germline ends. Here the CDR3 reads CASSQVRGEQFF. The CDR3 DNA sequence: TGCGCCAGCAGCCAAGTCAGGGGTGAGCAGTTCTTC.

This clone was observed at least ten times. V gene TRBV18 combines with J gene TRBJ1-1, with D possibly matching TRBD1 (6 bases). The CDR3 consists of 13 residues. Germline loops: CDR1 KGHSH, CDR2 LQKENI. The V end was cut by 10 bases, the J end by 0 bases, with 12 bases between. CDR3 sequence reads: CATSGDMNTEAFF. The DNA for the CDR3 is TGTGCCACCTCGGGGGACATGAACACTGAAGCTTTCTTT.

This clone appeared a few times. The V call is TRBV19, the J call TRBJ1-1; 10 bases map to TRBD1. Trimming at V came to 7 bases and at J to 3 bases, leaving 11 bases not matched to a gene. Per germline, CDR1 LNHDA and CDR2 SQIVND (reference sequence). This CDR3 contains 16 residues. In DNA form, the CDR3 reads TGTGCCAGTAACCACCCTCGTGGGACAGGGGACACTGAAGCTTTCTTT. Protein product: CASNHPRGTGDTEAFF.